The clone carrying this TCR beta chain was seen more than once but under ten times. Its antigen remains unidentified. Deletions cut 4 bases from V and 2 bases from J, with 7 bases between. In germline, CDR1 is MRHNA, CDR2 SNTAGT. CDR3 length: 13 residues. The authors used template switching to add a universal primer site and gave cDNA unique molecular identifiers. TCRdb used MiXCR to reprocess the 5' RACE reads, holding one entry per CDR3 protein. Among under 350,000 distinct CDR3 sequences listed, less than 9.5% were seen once. The data were taken from a study of identical twins. General study points: Models came in too low on out-of-frame TCR alpha sharing in monozygotic twins. Conclusions rested on cross-sectional statistics rather than following the same donors.

This sample was also put to use in a study of yellow fever vaccine responses in identical twins.

The chain is built from TRBV6-4 and TRBJ2-3; the D is unclear. Sequencing used CD8+ T cells sorted from blood. This TCR was recovered from a woman aged 18-29 years in good health. The CDR3 coding sequence is TGTGCCAGCAGTGCCTCATTCACAGATACGCAGTATTTT. Amino acid sequence: CASSASFTDTQYF.